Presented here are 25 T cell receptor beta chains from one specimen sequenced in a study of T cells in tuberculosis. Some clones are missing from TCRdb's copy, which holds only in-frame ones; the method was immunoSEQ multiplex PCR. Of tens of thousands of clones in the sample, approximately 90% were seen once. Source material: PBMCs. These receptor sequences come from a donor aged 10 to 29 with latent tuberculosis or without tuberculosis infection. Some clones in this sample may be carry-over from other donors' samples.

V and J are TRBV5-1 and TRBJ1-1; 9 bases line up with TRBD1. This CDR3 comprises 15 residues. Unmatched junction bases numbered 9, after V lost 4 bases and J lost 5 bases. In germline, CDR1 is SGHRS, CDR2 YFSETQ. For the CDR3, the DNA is TGCGCCAGCAGCGGATTACAGGGGGCGATAACTGAAGCTTTCTTT. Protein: CASSGLQGAITEAFF. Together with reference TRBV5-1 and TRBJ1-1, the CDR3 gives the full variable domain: KAGVTQTPRYLIKTRGQQVTLSCSPISGHRSVSWYQQTPGQGLQFLFEYFSETQRNKGNFPGRFSGRQFSNSRSEMNVSTLELGDSALYLCASSGLQGAITEAFFGQGTRLTVV.

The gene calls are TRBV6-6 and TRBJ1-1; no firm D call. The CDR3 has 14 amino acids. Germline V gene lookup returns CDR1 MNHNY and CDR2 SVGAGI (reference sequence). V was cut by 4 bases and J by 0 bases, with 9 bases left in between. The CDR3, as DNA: TGTGCCAGCAGTTTAGCAGCATTGAACACTGAAGCTTTCTTT. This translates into CASSLAALNTEAFF.

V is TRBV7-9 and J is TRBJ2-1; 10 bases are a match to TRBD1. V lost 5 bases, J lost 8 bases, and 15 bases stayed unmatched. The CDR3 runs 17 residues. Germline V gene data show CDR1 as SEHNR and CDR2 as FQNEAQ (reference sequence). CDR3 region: CASSPVGGQGISDEQFF. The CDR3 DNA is TGTGCCAGCAGCCCCGTTGGGGGACAGGGGATTTCGGATGAGCAGTTCTTC.

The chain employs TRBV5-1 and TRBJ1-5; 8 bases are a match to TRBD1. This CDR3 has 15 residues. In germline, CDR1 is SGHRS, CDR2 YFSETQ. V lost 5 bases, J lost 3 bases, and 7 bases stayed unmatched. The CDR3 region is CASSVTGGANQPQHF. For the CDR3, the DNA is TGCGCCAGCAGTGTTACAGGGGGAGCCAATCAGCCCCAGCATTTT.

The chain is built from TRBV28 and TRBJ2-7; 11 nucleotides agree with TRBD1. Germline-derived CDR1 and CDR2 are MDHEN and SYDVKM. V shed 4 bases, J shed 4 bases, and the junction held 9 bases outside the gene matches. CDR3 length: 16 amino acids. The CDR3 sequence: CASSSGGTGGGYEQYF. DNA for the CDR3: TGTGCCAGCAGTTCCGGAGGGACAGGGGGAGGGTACGAGCAGTACTTC.

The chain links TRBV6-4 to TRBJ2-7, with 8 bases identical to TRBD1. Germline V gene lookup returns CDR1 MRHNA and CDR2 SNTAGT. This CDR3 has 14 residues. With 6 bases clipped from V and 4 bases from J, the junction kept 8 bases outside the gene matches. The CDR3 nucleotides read TGTGCCAGCAGGGATTCCGGGACAGGTTACGAGCAGTACTTC. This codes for CASRDSGTGYEQYF.

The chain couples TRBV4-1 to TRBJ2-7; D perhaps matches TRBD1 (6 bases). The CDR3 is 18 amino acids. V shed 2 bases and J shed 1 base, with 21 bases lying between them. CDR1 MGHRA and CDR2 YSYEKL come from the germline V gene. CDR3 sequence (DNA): TGCGCCAGCAGCCAAAGGCTTCCGACAGGTTCCAAATCCTACGAGCAGTACTTC. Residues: CASSQRLPTGSKSYEQYF.

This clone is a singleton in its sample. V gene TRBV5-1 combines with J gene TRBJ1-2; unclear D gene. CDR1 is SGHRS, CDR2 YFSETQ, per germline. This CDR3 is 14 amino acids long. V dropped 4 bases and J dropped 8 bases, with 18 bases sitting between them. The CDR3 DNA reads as TGCGCCAGCAGCCGCTCCGTGGGTCTAGAGGGCTACACCTTC. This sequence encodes CASSRSVGLEGYTF.

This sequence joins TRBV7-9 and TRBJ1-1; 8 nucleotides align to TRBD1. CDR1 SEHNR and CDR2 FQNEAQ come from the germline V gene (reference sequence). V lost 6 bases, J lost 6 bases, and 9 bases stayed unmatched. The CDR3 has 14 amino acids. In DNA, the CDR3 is TGTGCCAGCAGGACCCAGGGGGCGTTGGCTGAAGCTTTCTTT. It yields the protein CASRTQGALAEAFF.

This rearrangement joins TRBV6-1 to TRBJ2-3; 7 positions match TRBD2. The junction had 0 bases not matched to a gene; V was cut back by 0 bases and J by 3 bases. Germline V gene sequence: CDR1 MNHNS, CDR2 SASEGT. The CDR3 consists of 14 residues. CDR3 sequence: CASSEAGGTDTQYF. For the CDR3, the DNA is TGTGCCAGCAGTGAAGCGGGGGGGACAGATACGCAGTATTTT.

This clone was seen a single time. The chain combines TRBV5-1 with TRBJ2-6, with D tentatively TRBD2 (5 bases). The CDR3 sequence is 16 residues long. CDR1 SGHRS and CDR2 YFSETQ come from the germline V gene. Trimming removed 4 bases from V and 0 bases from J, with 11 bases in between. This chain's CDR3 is CASSPLGGSGANVLTF. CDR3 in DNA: TGCGCCAGCAGCCCCCTCGGAGGCTCTGGGGCCAACGTCCTGACTTTC.

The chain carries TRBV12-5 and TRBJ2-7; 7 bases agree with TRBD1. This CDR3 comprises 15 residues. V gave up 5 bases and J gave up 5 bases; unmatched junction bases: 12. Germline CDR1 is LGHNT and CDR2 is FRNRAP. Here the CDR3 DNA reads TGTGCTAGTGGTCCCCCTGCAGGGGGTCCCCACGAGCAGTACTTC. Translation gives CASGPPAGGPHEQYF.

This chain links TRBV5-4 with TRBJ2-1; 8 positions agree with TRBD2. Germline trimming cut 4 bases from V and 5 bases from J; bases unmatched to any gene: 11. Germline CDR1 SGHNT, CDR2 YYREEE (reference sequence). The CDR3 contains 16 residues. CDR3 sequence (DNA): TGTGCCAGCAGCGTGCCGGGACTAGTGGGGGACAATGAGCAGTTCTTC. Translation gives CASSVPGLVGDNEQFF.

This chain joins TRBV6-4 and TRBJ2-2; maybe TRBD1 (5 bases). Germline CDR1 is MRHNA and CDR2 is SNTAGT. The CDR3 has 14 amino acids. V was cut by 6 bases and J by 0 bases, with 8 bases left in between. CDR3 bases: TGTGCCAGCAGACAGGTTGCGAACACCGGGGAGCTGTTTTTT. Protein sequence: CASRQVANTGELFF.

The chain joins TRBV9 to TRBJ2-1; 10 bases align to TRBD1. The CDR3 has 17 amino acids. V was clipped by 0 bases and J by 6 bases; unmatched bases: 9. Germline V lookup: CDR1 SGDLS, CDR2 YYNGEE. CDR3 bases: TGTGCCAGCAGCGTAGCAGGGGGGACAGGGGACGCCAATGAGCAGTTCTTC. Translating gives CASSVAGGTGDANEQFF.

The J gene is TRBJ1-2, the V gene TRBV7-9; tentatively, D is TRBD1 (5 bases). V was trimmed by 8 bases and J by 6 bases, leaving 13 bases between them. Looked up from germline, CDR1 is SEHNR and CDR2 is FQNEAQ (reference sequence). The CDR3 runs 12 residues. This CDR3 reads CASLGLGDGYTF. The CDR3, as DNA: TGTGCCAGCCTGGGACTGGGCGATGGCTACACCTTC.

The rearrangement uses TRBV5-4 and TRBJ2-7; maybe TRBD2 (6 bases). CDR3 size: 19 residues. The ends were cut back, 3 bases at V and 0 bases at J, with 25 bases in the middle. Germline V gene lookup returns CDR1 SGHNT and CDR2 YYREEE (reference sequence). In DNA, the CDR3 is TGTGCCAGCAGCTGGAACTCCCCACCTCAGGGAGGCCTCTCCTACGAGCAGTACTTC. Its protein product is CASSWNSPPQGGLSYEQYF.

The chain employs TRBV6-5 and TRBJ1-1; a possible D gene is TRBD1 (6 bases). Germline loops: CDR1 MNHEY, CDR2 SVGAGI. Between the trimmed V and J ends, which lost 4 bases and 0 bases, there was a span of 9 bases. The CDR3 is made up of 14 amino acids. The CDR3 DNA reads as TGTGCCAGCAGTTTCGACAGGATGAACACTGAAGCTTTCTTT. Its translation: CASSFDRMNTEAFF.

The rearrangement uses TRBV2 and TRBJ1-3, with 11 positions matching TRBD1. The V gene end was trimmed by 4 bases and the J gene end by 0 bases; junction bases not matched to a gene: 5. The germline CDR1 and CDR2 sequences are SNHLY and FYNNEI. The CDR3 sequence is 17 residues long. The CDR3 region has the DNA TGTGCCAGCAGTGTGGGACAGGGGGGCCTCTCTGGAAACACCATATATTTT. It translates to CASSVGQGGLSGNTIYF.

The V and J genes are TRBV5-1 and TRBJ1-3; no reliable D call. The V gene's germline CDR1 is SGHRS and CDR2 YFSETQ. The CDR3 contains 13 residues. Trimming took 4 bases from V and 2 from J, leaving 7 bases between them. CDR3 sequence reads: CASSSGPGNTIYF. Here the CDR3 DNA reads TGCGCCAGCAGCAGTGGGCCTGGAAACACCATATATTTT.

Here the CDR3 reads CASSEGTLTYEQYF. CDR3 DNA sequence: TGTGCCAGCAGTGAAGGGACACTGACTTACGAGCAGTACTTC. The chain combines TRBV2 with TRBJ2-7, with D possibly being TRBD1 (5 bases). Trimming stripped 1 base from V and 4 bases from J, with 11 bases between. Germline assignment: CDR1 SNHLY and CDR2 FYNNEI. CDR3 length equals 14 residues.

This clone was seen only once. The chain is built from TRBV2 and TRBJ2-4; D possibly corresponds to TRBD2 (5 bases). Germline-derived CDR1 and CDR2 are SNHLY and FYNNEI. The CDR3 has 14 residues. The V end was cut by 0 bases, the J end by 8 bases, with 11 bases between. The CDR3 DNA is TGTGCCAGCAGTGAAGCAGGGAGCACGGACATTCAGTACTTC. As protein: CASSEAGSTDIQYF.

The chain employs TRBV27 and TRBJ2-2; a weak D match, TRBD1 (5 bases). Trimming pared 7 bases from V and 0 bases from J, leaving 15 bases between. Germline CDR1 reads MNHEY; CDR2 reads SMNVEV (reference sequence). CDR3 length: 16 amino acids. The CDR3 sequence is CASIPQGRSNTGELFF. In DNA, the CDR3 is TGTGCCAGCATCCCCCAGGGCAGATCGAACACCGGGGAGCTGTTTTTT.

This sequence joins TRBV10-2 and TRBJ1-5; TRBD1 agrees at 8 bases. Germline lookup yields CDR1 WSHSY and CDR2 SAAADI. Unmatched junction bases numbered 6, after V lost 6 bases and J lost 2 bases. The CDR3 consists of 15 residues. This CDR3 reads CASRARGPGNQPQHF. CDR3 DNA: TGCGCCAGCAGAGCCAGGGGGCCGGGCAATCAGCCCCAGCATTTT.

As DNA, the CDR3 is TGCAGCGTTGATGGGACCGACAGGGGAGGAGACATTCAGTACTTC. Its protein product is CSVDGTDRGGDIQYF. The gene calls are TRBV29-1 and TRBJ2-4; 8 nucleotides align to TRBD1. This CDR3 is built from 15 residues. CDR1 is SQVTM, CDR2 ANQGSEA, per germline. V was clipped by 3 bases and J by 8 bases; unmatched bases: 12.